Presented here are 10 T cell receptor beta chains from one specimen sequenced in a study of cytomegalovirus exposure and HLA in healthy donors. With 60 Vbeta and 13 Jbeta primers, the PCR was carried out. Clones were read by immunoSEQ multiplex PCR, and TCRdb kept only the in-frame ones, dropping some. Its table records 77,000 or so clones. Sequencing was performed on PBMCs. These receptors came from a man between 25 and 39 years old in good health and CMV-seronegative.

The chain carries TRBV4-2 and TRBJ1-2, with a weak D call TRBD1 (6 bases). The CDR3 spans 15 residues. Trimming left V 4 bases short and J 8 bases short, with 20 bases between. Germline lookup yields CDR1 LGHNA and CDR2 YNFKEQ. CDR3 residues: CASSRPSTGQLGYTF. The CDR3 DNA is TGTGCCAGCAGCCGCCCGAGCACAGGGCAATTAGGCTACACCTTC.

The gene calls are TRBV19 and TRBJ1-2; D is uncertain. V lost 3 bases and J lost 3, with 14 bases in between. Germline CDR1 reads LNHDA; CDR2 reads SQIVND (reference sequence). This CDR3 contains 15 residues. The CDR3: CASSIPQELYYGYTF. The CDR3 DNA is TGTGCCAGTAGTATTCCCCAGGAACTCTACTATGGCTACACCTTC.

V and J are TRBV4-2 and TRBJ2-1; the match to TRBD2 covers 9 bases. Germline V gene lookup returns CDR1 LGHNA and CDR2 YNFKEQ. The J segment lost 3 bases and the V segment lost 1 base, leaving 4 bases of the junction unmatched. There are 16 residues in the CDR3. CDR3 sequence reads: CASSQVSGSLYNEQFF. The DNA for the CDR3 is TGTGCCAGCAGCCAAGTTAGCGGGAGTCTCTACAATGAGCAGTTCTTC.

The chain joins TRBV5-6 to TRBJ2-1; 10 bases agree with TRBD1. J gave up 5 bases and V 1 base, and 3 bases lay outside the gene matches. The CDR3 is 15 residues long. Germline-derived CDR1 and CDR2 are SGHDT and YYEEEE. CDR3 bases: TGTGCCAGCAGCTTGAGCGGGACAGGGGACAATGAGCAGTTCTTC. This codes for CASSLSGTGDNEQFF.

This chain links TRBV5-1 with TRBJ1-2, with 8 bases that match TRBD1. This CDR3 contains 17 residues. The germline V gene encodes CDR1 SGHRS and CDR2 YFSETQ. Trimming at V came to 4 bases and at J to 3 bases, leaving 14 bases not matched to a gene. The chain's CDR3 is CASSPPGQDAGHYGYTF. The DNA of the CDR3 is TGCGCCAGCAGCCCACCGGGACAGGACGCCGGGCACTATGGCTACACCTTC.

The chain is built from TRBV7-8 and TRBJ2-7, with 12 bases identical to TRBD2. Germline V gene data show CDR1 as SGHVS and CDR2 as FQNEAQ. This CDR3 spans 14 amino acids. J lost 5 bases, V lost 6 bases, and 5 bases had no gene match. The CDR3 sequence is CASSRGLAGNEQYF. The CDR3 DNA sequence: TGTGCCAGCAGTCGCGGACTAGCGGGGAACGAGCAGTACTTC.

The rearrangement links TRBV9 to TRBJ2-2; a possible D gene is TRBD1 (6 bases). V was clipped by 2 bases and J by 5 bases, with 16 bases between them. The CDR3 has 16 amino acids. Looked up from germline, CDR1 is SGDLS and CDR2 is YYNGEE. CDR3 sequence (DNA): TGTGCCAGCAGCGTCCGACCGCAGGGGAGAACCGGGGAGCTGTTTTTT. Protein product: CASSVRPQGRTGELFF.

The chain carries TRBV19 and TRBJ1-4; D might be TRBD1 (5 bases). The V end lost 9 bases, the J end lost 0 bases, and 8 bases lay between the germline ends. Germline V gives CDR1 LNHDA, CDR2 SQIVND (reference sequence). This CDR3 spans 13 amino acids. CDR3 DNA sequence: TGTGCCAGCCGACAGTCAACTAATGAAAAACTGTTTTTT. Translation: CASRQSTNEKLFF.

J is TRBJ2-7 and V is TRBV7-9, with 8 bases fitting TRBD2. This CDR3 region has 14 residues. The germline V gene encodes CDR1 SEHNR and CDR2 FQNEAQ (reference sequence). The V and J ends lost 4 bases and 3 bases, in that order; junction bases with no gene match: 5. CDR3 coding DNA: TGTGCCAGCAGCTCTACGGGACTAGGCTACGAGCAGTACTTC. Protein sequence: CASSSTGLGYEQYF.

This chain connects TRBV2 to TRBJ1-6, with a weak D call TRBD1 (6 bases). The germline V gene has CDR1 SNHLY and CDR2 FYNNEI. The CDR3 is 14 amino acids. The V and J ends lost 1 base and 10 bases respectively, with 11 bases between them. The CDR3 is CASSEVGRGSPLHF. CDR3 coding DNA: TGTGCCAGCAGTGAAGTGGGCAGGGGATCACCCCTCCACTTT.